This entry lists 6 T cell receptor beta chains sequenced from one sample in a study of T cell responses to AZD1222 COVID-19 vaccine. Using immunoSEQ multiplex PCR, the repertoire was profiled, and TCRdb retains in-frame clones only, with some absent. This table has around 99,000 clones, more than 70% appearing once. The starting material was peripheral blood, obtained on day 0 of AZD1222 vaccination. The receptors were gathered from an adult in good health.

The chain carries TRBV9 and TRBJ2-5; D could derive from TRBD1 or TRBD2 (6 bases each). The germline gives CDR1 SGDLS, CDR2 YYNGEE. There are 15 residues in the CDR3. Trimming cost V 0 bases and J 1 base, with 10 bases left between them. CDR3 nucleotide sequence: TGTGCCAGCAGCGTAGGGGGGGCCCTCCAAGAGACCCAGTACTTC. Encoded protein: CASSVGGALQETQYF.

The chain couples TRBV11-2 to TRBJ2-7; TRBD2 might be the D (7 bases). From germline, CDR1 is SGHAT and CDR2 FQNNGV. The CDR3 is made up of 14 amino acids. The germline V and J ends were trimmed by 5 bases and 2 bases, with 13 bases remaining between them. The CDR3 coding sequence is TGTGCCAGCAGCCCCCTGGGGGGGCCCTACGAGCAGTACTTC. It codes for CASSPLGGPYEQYF.

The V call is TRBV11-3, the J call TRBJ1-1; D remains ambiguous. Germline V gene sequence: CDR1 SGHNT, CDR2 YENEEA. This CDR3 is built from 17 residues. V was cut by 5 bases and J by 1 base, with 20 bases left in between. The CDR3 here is CASSPGQGRGRNTEAFF. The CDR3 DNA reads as TGTGCCAGCAGCCCCGGTCAAGGGCGGGGAAGGAACACTGAAGCTTTCTTT.

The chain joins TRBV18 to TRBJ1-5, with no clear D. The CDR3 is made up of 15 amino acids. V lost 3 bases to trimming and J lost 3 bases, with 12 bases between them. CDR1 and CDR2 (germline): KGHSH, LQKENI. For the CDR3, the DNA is TGTGCCAGCTCACCGGGCCCTCTCCTCAATCAGCCCCAGCATTTT. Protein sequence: CASSPGPLLNQPQHF.

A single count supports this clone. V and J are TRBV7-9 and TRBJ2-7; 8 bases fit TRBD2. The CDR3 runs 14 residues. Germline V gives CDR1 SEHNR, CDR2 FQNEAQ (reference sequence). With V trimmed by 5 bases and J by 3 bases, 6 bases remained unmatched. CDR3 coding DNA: TGTGCCAGCAGCCCTCCAGCGGGAGTCTACGAGCAGTACTTC. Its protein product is CASSPPAGVYEQYF. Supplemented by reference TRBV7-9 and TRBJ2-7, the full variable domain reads DTGVSQNPRHKITKRGQNVTFRCDPISEHNRLYWYRQTLGQGPEFLTYFQNEAQLEKSRLLSDRFSAERPKGSFSTLEIQRTEQGDSAMYLCASSPPAGVYEQYFGPGTRLTVT.

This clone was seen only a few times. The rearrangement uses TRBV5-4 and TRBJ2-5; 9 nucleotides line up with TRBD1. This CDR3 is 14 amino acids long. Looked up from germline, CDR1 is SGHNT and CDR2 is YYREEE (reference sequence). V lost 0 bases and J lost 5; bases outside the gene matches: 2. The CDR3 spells CASSLGDRVETQYF. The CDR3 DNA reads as TGTGCCAGCAGCTTGGGGGACAGGGTCGAGACCCAGTACTTC.